Listed here are 5 T cell receptor beta chains from one sample, sequenced in a study of T cells in Graves' hyperthyroidism and ophthalmopathy. TCR beta CDR3 regions were amplified from RNA transcripts. When the TCR CDR3 underwent first-round RT-PCR, the HTBI primer set was used. TCRdb re-called the multiplex PCR reads through MiXCR, storing one row per CDR3 protein. In the table there are approximately 330,000 distinct CDR3 sequences, roughly 18% of which are singletons. Sample: blood. The origin of the receptors is a woman aged 45-59 years with Graves' hyperthyroidism.

The chain carries TRBV7-6 and TRBJ2-5; the match to TRBD1 covers 8 bases. The CDR3 is 16 amino acids. Trimming took 4 bases from V and 5 from J; bases not matched to a gene: 12. Germline assignment: CDR1 SGHVS and CDR2 FNYEAQ. The DNA of the CDR3 is TGTGCCAGCAGCTGGGCAGGGGGCGGAGTAGGCGAGACCCAGTACTTC. Protein: CASSWAGGGVGETQYF.

This clonotype was seen at least ten times. CDR3 coding DNA: TGCAGTGCTATTCTGGGGGGAGTCTACACTGAAGCTTTCTTT. As protein: CSAILGGVYTEAFF. This chain links TRBV20-1 with TRBJ1-1, with TRBD1 as a possible D gene (5 bases). V was clipped by 4 bases and J by 3 bases, with 15 bases between them. The CDR3 has 14 residues. The V gene's germline CDR1 is DFQATT and CDR2 SNEGSKA (reference sequence).

This clonotype was counted only a few times. Here the CDR3 DNA reads TGTGCCAGCAGTTACTCGATAATCCAGGGAAATGGCTACACCTTC. Protein sequence: CASSYSIIQGNGYTF. This chain links TRBV6-2 or TRBV6-3 with TRBJ1-2, with D possibly matching TRBD1 (5 bases). CDR1 MNHEY and CDR2 SVGEGT come from the germline V gene. V lost 0 bases, J lost 6 bases, and 14 bases lay in between. The CDR3 has 15 residues.

J is TRBJ2-7 and V is TRBV12-3 or TRBV12-4; D gene unclear. The CDR3 is 12 residues long. V lost 3 bases and J lost 6, with 9 bases in between. For the CDR3, the DNA is TGTGCCAGCAGTTTCGGAAGGGCCGAGCAGTACTTC. This codes for CASSFGRAEQYF.

The V gene is TRBV3-1, the J gene TRBJ2-7; the D call may be TRBD1 or TRBD2 (6 bases each). Trimming shortened V by 8 bases and J by 0 bases, and 14 bases separated the two germline ends. Looked up from germline, CDR1 is LGHDT and CDR2 is YNNKEL (reference sequence). The CDR3 runs 14 residues. The CDR3 DNA is TGTGCCAGCTCCGGGGGCGGGGCCTCCTACGAGCAGTACTTC. Protein sequence: CASSGGGASYEQYF.